This T cell receptor (beta chain) derives from a study of blood T cells in healthy people across ages. In the case of this clonotype: What it binds is not known.

Regarding the study as a whole: Diversity estimates from one million T cells were considered underestimates. Naive and antigen-experienced cells were not separated, limiting conclusive comparison. A roughly linear age-dependent decrease characterized TCR beta diversity per million T cells.

Primed by a sample-barcoded 5' primer and a J-beta primer mix, a second PCR proceeded for roughly 7 to 12 cycles. A template-switch adaptor with 12 random nucleotides tagged each cDNA molecule. TCRdb independently ran MiXCR on the 5' RACE reads; one entry per CDR3 protein. The data hold 1.5 million to 2 million distinct CDR3 sequences, with around 48% observed a single time. Unmatched junction bases numbered 10, after V lost 0 bases and J lost 8 bases. The CDR3 runs to 16 residues. CDR1 and CDR2 from the germline V gene are MNHEY and SVGAGI. This clonotype originated in a woman aged 40 to 49 in good health. The source material was blood. J is TRBJ1-2 and V is TRBV6-5; 9 bases fit TRBD1. CDR3 nucleotides: TGTGCCAGCAGTTACTCGCCGGGACAGGGAGGATTCGGCTACACCTTC. As protein: CASSYSPGQGGFGYTF.